The rows below give T cell receptor beta chains drawn from one sample of a study of T cells in localized non-small cell lung cancer. Assay used: immunoSEQ multiplex PCR; TCRdb lists only in-frame clones, some missing. This sample yields tens of thousands of clones, of which roughly 90% are seen a single time; 15% belongs to the top ten. Sequences were derived from peripheral blood, sampled before any cancer treatment. The origin of the receptors is a man aged 40-75 years with stage I squamous cell lung carcinoma. CDR3s leave out the opening cysteine and the closing phenylalanine or tryptophan. Each record gives: V gene, CDR3 protein.

V gene: TRBV27
CDR3 protein: ASSFVGPANTEAF

V gene: TRBV13
CDR3 protein: ASSLKQNVNYGYT

V gene: TRBV6-5
CDR3 protein: ASKPPGDGGYT

V gene: TRBV5-1
CDR3 protein: ASSHGKTYGYT

V gene: TRBV28
CDR3 protein: ASQTAMDTEAF

V gene: TRBV2
CDR3 protein: ASKEDTNTGELF

V gene: TRBV18
CDR3 protein: ASSRTAPKEQY

V gene: TRBV5-1
CDR3 protein: ASSLFGENTEAF

V gene: TRBV27
CDR3 protein: ASSKWDRVLMNEQY

V gene: TRBV5-1
CDR3 protein: ASSLASGLNQPQH

V gene: TRBV19
CDR3 protein: ASSIIAALPSGANVLT

V gene: TRBV5-1
CDR3 protein: ASSLEAKNIQY

V gene: TRBV4-2
CDR3 protein: ASSQVLAGGSYNEQF

V gene: TRBV12-5
CDR3 protein: ASGLGTRTTLNYGYT

V gene: TRBV18
CDR3 protein: ASSPLAGQSYEQY

V gene: TRBV7-2
CDR3 protein: ASMAGRDTEAF

V gene: TRBV11-2
CDR3 protein: ASSLAGQYYEQY